The clone carrying this TCR beta chain was detected ten times or more. What it binds is not known. The data belong to a study of T-cell memory formation after mild COVID-19. Findings and limits, study-wide: The study detected some responding clones in pre-infection memory, suggesting cross-reactive memory joined.

The TCR alpha and TCR beta cDNA libraries, bearing sample barcodes and UMIs, were generated by 5'RACE using constant-segment primers. Using its own MiXCR run on the 5' RACE reads, TCRdb lists one record per CDR3 protein. The data show around 34,000 distinct CDR3 sequences, about 7.3% seen once. The CDR3 extends over 17 amino acids. Germline CDR1 reads DFQATT; CDR2 reads SNEGSKA (reference sequence). V lost 0 bases and J lost 1, with 16 bases in between. Sequenced input: PBMCs or a T cell subset sorted from them (not recorded which). This receptor was obtained from a young man who had mild COVID-19 (a few samples of this study predate the infection). Cell type and time point are not known. The chain links TRBV20-1 to TRBJ1-5; D is undetermined. The CDR3 sequence is CSAREGRGIVSNQPQHF. The CDR3 DNA follows: TGCAGTGCTAGAGAGGGTCGAGGGATCGTCAGCAATCAGCCCCAGCATTTT.